This TCR beta chain was sequenced during a study of T cells in Graves' hyperthyroidism and ophthalmopathy. Study-level findings and limits: Blood also carried most thyroid clonotypes expanded above 0.001. A median about 7 months before onset, the model predicted ophthalmopathy.

This clonotype came up a few times. The antigen remains unidentified. A patient was excluded if there was uncontrolled infection, other autoimmune disease, pregnancy or lactation. The study based diagnoses on clinical symptoms, serum thyroxine and TRAb, thyroid ultrasound and orbital computed tomography. Authors of the study amplified TCR beta CDR3 regions from RNA transcripts. The HTBI set primed first-round TCR CDR3 RT-PCR. TCRdb re-derived calls from the multiplex PCR reads in MiXCR, one entry per CDR3 protein. The sample shows about 260,000 distinct CDR3 sequences, approximately 23% of them seen only once. The V and J ends lost 3 bases and 6 bases respectively, with 9 bases between them. Germline lookup yields CDR1 LGHNT and CDR2 FRNRAP. The CDR3 is 13 amino acids.

Sequenced: blood. The rearrangement joins TRBV12-5 to TRBJ1-5; D is ambiguous. This TCR was sampled from a man aged 25 to 40 with Graves' ophthalmopathy. CDR3 in amino acids: CASGFGISQPQHF. The CDR3 nucleotides are TGTGCTAGTGGTTTTGGGATAAGTCAGCCCCAGCATTTT.